These 11 T cell receptor beta chains share one sample of origin, sequenced in a study of blood T cell repertoires in COVID-19. The table came from immunoSEQ multiplex PCR; TCRdb's copy has only in-frame clones and leaves some out. There are roughly 330,000 clones in the sample; 80% to 90% occur only once, and under 5.5% lies in the top ten. The sequenced sample consisted of PBMCs or T cells enriched from blood (not recorded which). Receptor source: a woman aged 30 to 39 who had recovered from COVID-19.

J is TRBJ1-3 and V is TRBV7-9; D remains ambiguous. Germline V lookup: CDR1 SEHNR, CDR2 FQNEAQ (reference sequence). This CDR3 has 14 amino acids. The ends were cut back, 5 bases at V and 3 bases at J, with 11 bases in the middle. CDR3 amino acids: CASSPMRIGNTIYF. The DNA for the CDR3 is TGTGCCAGCAGCCCCATGAGAATTGGAAACACCATATATTTT.

The chain uses TRBV4-2 and TRBJ1-5, with D uncertain. V dropped 4 bases and J dropped 0 bases, with 10 bases sitting between them. Per the germline V gene, CDR1 is LGHNA and CDR2 is YNFKEQ. CDR3 length: 15 amino acids. In DNA form, the CDR3 reads TGTGCCAGCAGCCTTCTTCGGGGTAGCAATCAGCCCCAGCATTTT. Residues: CASSLLRGSNQPQHF.

V gene TRBV5-1 combines with J gene TRBJ1-1; 11 nucleotides line up with TRBD1. The J segment lost 4 bases and the V segment lost 3 bases, leaving 8 bases of the junction unmatched. Germline V gene data show CDR1 as SGHRS and CDR2 as YFSETQ. This CDR3 is 16 amino acids long. CDR3 protein: CASSSGQGASGTEAFF. As DNA, the CDR3 is TGCGCCAGCAGCTCCGGACAGGGGGCTAGTGGCACTGAAGCTTTCTTT.

The chain employs TRBV2 and TRBJ2-3; 8 bases match TRBD1. Germline V gene lookup returns CDR1 SNHLY and CDR2 FYNNEI. With 2 bases clipped from V and 2 bases from J, the junction kept 3 bases outside the gene matches. This CDR3 is built from 15 residues. The CDR3 coding sequence is TGTGCCAGCAGTGAACGACAGGGGATCACAGATACGCAGTATTTT. It codes for CASSERQGITDTQYF.

The rearrangement uses TRBV24-1 and TRBJ1-5; TRBD1 matches 9 bases. The V gene's germline CDR1 is KGHDR and CDR2 SFDVKD. J lost 4 bases, V lost 3 bases, and 6 bases had no gene match. The CDR3 loop spans 16 amino acids. The chain's CDR3 is CATSDPRGQGNQPQHF. The CDR3 DNA follows: TGTGCCACCAGTGATCCCCGAGGACAGGGGAATCAGCCCCAGCATTTT.

This clone was detected only a few times. CDR3 sequence reads: CASTPRQGRSYNEQFF. The CDR3 DNA reads TGTGCCAGCACCCCCCGACAGGGAAGGTCCTACAATGAGCAGTTCTTC. The chain carries TRBV7-9 and TRBJ2-1, with 7 bases matching TRBD1. The CDR3 sequence is 16 residues long. CDR1 SEHNR and CDR2 FQNEAQ come from the germline V gene (reference sequence). The J segment lost 1 base and the V segment lost 7 bases, leaving 10 bases of the junction unmatched.

The chain couples TRBV19 to TRBJ1-2; 9 nucleotides align to TRBD1. Germline CDR1 reads LNHDA; CDR2 reads SQIVND (reference sequence). V lost 2 bases and J lost 5; bases outside the gene matches: 9. The CDR3 length is 16 residues. CDR3 sequence reads: CASSIPRDRGMYGYTF. The CDR3 DNA reads TGTGCCAGTAGTATACCCCGAGACAGGGGGATGTATGGCTACACCTTC.

This sequence joins TRBV11-1 and TRBJ1-6, with 8 bases fitting TRBD1. V lost 4 bases and J lost 7; bases outside the gene matches: 3. The CDR3 has 14 amino acids. The V gene's germline CDR1 is SGHAT and CDR2 FQDESV (reference sequence). In DNA, the CDR3 is TGTGCCAGCAGCTGGACAGGGTACAATTCACCCCTCCACTTT. Its translation is CASSWTGYNSPLHF.

A single count supports this clone. The chain is built from TRBV6-5 and TRBJ1-1; D might be TRBD1 (5 bases). The V gene's germline CDR1 is MNHEY and CDR2 SVGAGI. The CDR3 has 15 residues. V shed 5 bases and J shed 0 bases, with 13 bases lying between them. The CDR3 DNA reads as TGTGCCAGCAGTCCCCGGGGGGAGATGAACACTGAAGCTTTCTTT. Amino acids: CASSPRGEMNTEAFF.

This chain connects TRBV28 to TRBJ1-1, with 9 bases that match TRBD1. The V gene end was trimmed by 5 bases and the J gene end by 10 bases; junction bases not matched to a gene: 5. This CDR3 is built from 12 residues. The V gene's germline CDR1 is MDHEN and CDR2 SYDVKM. The CDR3 reads CASSVPGQGAFF. The DNA for the CDR3 is TGTGCCAGCAGTGTCCCGGGACAGGGAGCTTTCTTT.

About this clone itself: Other DNA sequences within the sample encode an identical CDR3. This rearrangement joins TRBV28 to TRBJ2-3, with D possibly being TRBD2 (6 bases). The CDR3 is 13 residues long. The germline gives CDR1 MDHEN, CDR2 SYDVKM. V was clipped by 5 bases and J by 4 bases, with 10 bases between them. This CDR3 is CASSLPGADTQYF. CDR3 coding DNA: TGTGCCAGCAGTCTCCCGGGGGCAGATACGCAGTATTTT.